Each of the 27 T cell receptor beta chains below was sequenced from the same sample in a study of T cell responses to AZD1222 COVID-19 vaccine. The assay was immunoSEQ multiplex PCR, and TCRdb's table has in-frame clones only and misses some. The top ten hold over 8% of the sample, which has 150,000 or so clones, about 92% seen once. Sequences were derived from peripheral blood, sampled on day 0 of AZD1222 vaccination. The source is an adult in good health.

The V gene is TRBV6-6, the J gene TRBJ1-6; unclear D gene. The CDR3 has 15 amino acids. V shed 4 bases and J shed 7 bases, with 14 bases lying between them. Germline loops: CDR1 MNHNY, CDR2 SVGAGI (reference sequence). In nucleotides, the CDR3 is TGTGCCAGCAGTTCCCACCAGCCGGGGAATTCACCCCTCCACTTT. It yields the protein CASSSHQPGNSPLHF.

The chain uses TRBV5-1 and TRBJ1-1; D perhaps matches TRBD1 (6 bases). Deletions cut 4 bases from V and 11 bases from J, with 21 bases between. The CDR3 is made up of 14 amino acids. Germline values: CDR1 SGHRS, CDR2 YFSETQ. CDR3 in DNA: TGCGCCAGCAGCCACGGGGACATTAAAAGTGGGGCTTTCTTT. Amino acids: CASSHGDIKSGAFF.

This chain joins TRBV6-5 and TRBJ1-5, with no clear D. The V end lost 5 bases, the J end lost 5 bases, and 13 bases lay between the germline ends. The germline V gene encodes CDR1 MNHEY and CDR2 SVGAGI. The CDR3 is 14 residues long. CDR3 DNA sequence: TGTGCCAGCAGTCGGGGTAATACCGATCAGCCCCAGCATTTT. It specifies CASSRGNTDQPQHF.

J is TRBJ1-6 and V is TRBV30, with D unclear. Trimming stripped 2 bases from V and 8 bases from J, with 16 bases between. Germline CDR1 GTSNPN, CDR2 SVGIG (reference sequence). The CDR3 consists of 15 residues. The CDR3 DNA reads TGTGCCTGGAGTAACATGGCAGGAGAATATTCACCCCTCCACTTT. Its translation: CAWSNMAGEYSPLHF.

The chain links TRBV18 to TRBJ1-6, with TRBD1 matching 7 bases. CDR3 size: 18 residues. V gave up 4 bases and J gave up 0 bases; unmatched junction bases: 9. Germline V CDR1 and CDR2: KGHSH, LQKENI. The DNA of the CDR3 is TGTGCCAGCTCACTCGGACAGGCTAGGAGCTCCTATAATTCACCCCTCCACTTT. Its translation: CASSLGQARSSYNSPLHF.

This chain connects TRBV9 to TRBJ2-3; 13 positions agree with TRBD2. This CDR3 spans 16 amino acids. Germline V gene data show CDR1 as SGDLS and CDR2 as YYNGEE. V lost 6 bases, J lost 4 bases, and 8 bases stayed unmatched. CDR3 coding DNA: TGTGCCAGCACGACTAGCGGGGGGTTCCTGGCAGATACGCAGTATTTT. Translating gives CASTTSGGFLADTQYF.

The V gene is TRBV10-1, the J gene TRBJ1-5, with TRBD1 matching 8 bases. Germline lookup yields CDR1 WNHNN and CDR2 SYGVQD (reference sequence). The CDR3 length is 19 residues. With 5 bases clipped from V and 1 base from J, the junction kept 16 bases outside the gene matches. The CDR3 sequence: CASSPSRTGRRRSNQPQHF. The CDR3 region has the DNA TGCGCCAGCAGTCCCTCTAGGACAGGGAGGAGGAGAAGCAATCAGCCCCAGCATTTT.

This chain connects TRBV27 to TRBJ2-5, with D unresolved. V lost 2 bases, J lost 5 bases, and 9 bases lay in between. Germline CDR1 and CDR2: MNHEY and SMNVEV (reference sequence). The CDR3 consists of 13 residues. The CDR3 loop is CASSLQGRETQYF. The CDR3 DNA follows: TGTGCCAGCAGTTTACAAGGTCGGGAGACCCAGTACTTC.

The gene calls are TRBV9 and TRBJ2-7, with a tentative D call TRBD2 (5 bases). With 4 bases removed from V and 6 bases from J, the gap between germline ends came to 14 bases. CDR3 length: 13 residues. CDR1 SGDLS and CDR2 YYNGEE come from the germline V gene. CDR3 loop: CASSPGPAGEQYF. CDR3 bases: TGTGCCAGCAGCCCCGGCCCGGCGGGCGAGCAGTACTTC. The full variable domain, in which reference TRBV9 and TRBJ2-7 provide the parts outside the CDR3, is DSGVTQTPKHLITATGQRVTLRCSPRSGDLSVYWYQQSLDQGLQFLIQYYNGEERAKGNILERFSAQQFPDLHSELNLSSLELGDSALYFCASSPGPAGEQYFGPGTRLTVT.

J is TRBJ2-3 and V is TRBV3-1 (or the pseudogene TRBV3-2); TRBD2 aligns across 13 bases. The germline gives CDR1 LGHDT, CDR2 YNNKEL (reference sequence). After removal of 5 bases from V and 6 bases from J, the junction contained 11 bases not matched to a gene. The CDR3 contains 17 residues. CDR3 in DNA: TGTGCCAGCAGCACCGGACTAGCGGGGGCCCAGTTGGATACGCAGTATTTT. As protein: CASSTGLAGAQLDTQYF.

The chain carries TRBV5-3 and TRBJ2-3; maybe TRBD2 (5 bases). TRBV5-3 is marked as an open reading frame, function uncertain. Trimming cost V 0 bases and J 7 bases, with 15 bases left between them. The CDR3 contains 15 residues. The CDR3 is CARSLALRPGYTQYF. For the CDR3, the DNA is TGTGCCAGAAGCTTGGCTCTTAGGCCGGGGTATACGCAGTATTTT.

V usage is TRBV6-5 and J usage is TRBJ2-7, with 9 positions matching TRBD1. Looked up from germline, CDR1 is MNHEY and CDR2 is SVGAGI. This CDR3 is 15 amino acids long. V lost 2 bases to trimming and J lost 5 bases; unmatched junction nucleotides: 7. DNA for the CDR3: TGTGCCAGCAGTTACGGGGACAGGGCGTTTGACGAGCAGTACTTC. This encodes CASSYGDRAFDEQYF.

The rearrangement links TRBV7-2 to TRBJ2-7; 7 nucleotides align to TRBD1. Trimming cost V 6 bases and J 3 bases; bases outside gene matches: 8. CDR1 and CDR2 from the germline V gene are SGHTA and FQGNSA. This CDR3 spans 14 amino acids. This chain's CDR3 is CASRSPGQNYEQYF. CDR3 bases: TGTGCCAGCAGGTCTCCGGGACAGAACTACGAGCAGTACTTC.

Details on this clone: An end of the junction differs from the germline gene, which may be a read error. The chain combines TRBV12-3 or TRBV12-4 with TRBJ1-6; D not certain. This CDR3 has 12 residues. The CDR3 reads CASSPDGRRFRF. The DNA for the CDR3 is TGTGCCAGCAGCCCCGACGGCCGCAGGTTTCGCTTT.

The chain joins TRBV2 to TRBJ1-1, with D unresolved. This CDR3 contains 16 residues. Between the trimmed V and J ends, which lost 6 bases and 4 bases, there was a span of 21 bases. The germline CDR1 and CDR2 sequences are SNHLY and FYNNEI. The CDR3 is CASRSRGTSRSTEAFF. The CDR3 DNA reads TGTGCCAGCAGGTCTAGAGGAACCTCGAGGAGCACTGAAGCTTTCTTT.

This chain links TRBV10-2 with TRBJ1-2; D gene ambiguous. Germline CDR1 is WSHSY and CDR2 is SAAADI. V was shortened by 3 bases and J by 5 bases, with 4 bases between the two germline ends. The CDR3 length is 11 residues. This CDR3 is CASSDGYGYTF. The CDR3 bases are TGCGCCAGCAGTGACGGTTATGGCTACACCTTC.

This clone was seen more than once but under ten times. This chain joins TRBV2 and TRBJ2-2, with D possibly being TRBD1 (6 bases). The germline gives CDR1 SNHLY, CDR2 FYNNEI. The CDR3 covers 14 residues. The CDR3 loop reads CASGRTVDTGELFF. The DNA of the CDR3 is TGTGCGTCGGGAAGGACAGTAGACACCGGGGAGCTGTTTTTT.

V is TRBV7-2 and J is TRBJ2-3; D is perhaps TRBD1 or TRBD2 (5 bases each). The CDR3 totals 14 residues. The V gene's germline CDR1 is SGHTA and CDR2 FQGNSA. Trimming took off 5 bases at V and 5 bases at J, with 14 bases between the two ends. The CDR3 protein is CASSPPGTVDTQYF. In nucleotides, the CDR3 is TGTGCCAGCAGCCCCCCCGGGACGGTAGATACGCAGTATTTT.

This sequence joins TRBV6-5 and TRBJ1-1; D is undetermined. The V gene lost 0 bases and the J gene lost 4 bases, with 12 bases spanning the gap. Germline V CDR1 and CDR2: MNHEY, SVGAGI. This CDR3 spans 15 amino acids. CDR3 DNA sequence: TGTGCCAGCAGTTACTCGATTCGCGGGTCCACTGAAGCTTTCTTT. This codes for CASSYSIRGSTEAFF.

This chain links TRBV28 with TRBJ1-1, with no clear D. The CDR3 is 13 amino acids. V shed 6 bases and J shed 4 bases, with 12 bases lying between them. Per the germline V gene, CDR1 is MDHEN and CDR2 is SYDVKM. CDR3 loop: CASSPGVGTEAFF. The CDR3 coding sequence is TGTGCCAGCAGCCCCGGAGTAGGCACTGAAGCTTTCTTT. The whole variable domain, filled in from reference TRBV28 and TRBJ1-1, reads DVKVTQSSRYLVKRTGEKVFLECVQDMDHENMFWYRQDPGLGLRLIYFSYDVKMKEKGDIPEGYSVSREKKERFSLILESASTNQTSMYLCASSPGVGTEAFFGQGTRLTVV.

V usage is TRBV18 and J usage is TRBJ1-5, with D perhaps TRBD1 (5 bases). The CDR3 extends over 14 amino acids. CDR1 KGHSH and CDR2 LQKENI come from the germline V gene. Trimming took off 4 bases at V and 4 bases at J, with 11 bases between the two ends. DNA for the CDR3: TGTGCCAGCTCACTGGGGGGAGATAATCAGCCCCAGCATTTT. Residues: CASSLGGDNQPQHF.

The chain uses TRBV6-2 or TRBV6-3 and TRBJ1-5; D is unclear. Between the trimmed V and J ends, which lost 6 bases and 4 bases, there was a span of 16 bases. CDR3 length equals 15 residues. CDR1 is MNHEY, CDR2 SVGEGT, per germline. CDR3 sequence reads: CASSPYEITNQPQHF. CDR3 nucleotide sequence: TGTGCCAGCAGCCCATACGAAATTACAAATCAGCCCCAGCATTTT.

This sequence joins TRBV12-5 and TRBJ1-2; tentatively, D is TRBD1 (6 bases). V was clipped by 9 bases and J by 6 bases, with 14 bases between them. Looked up from germline, CDR1 is LGHNT and CDR2 is FRNRAP. The CDR3 spans 12 residues. CDR3: CASAFGTNGYTF. The CDR3, as DNA: TGTGCTAGCGCATTTGGGACAAATGGCTACACCTTC.

This CDR3 is CASSLTGPYTEAFF. DNA of the CDR3: TGTGCCAGCAGCTTGACAGGGCCTTACACTGAAGCTTTCTTT. This chain uses TRBV7-3 with TRBJ1-1; TRBD1 matches 7 bases. Per the germline V gene, CDR1 is SGHTA and CDR2 is FQGTGA. Germline trimming cut 3 bases from V and 3 bases from J; bases unmatched to any gene: 4. The length of the CDR3 is 14 residues.

With regard to this clone: The sample carries other DNA sequences with the same CDR3. This chain connects TRBV28 to TRBJ1-1; D unclear. The CDR3 is made up of 11 amino acids. Between the trimmed V and J ends, which lost 2 bases and 8 bases, there was a span of 6 bases. Germline loops: CDR1 MDHEN, CDR2 SYDVKM. The CDR3 reads CASSLGTEAFF. CDR3 DNA: TGTGCCAGCAGTTTAGGAACGGAAGCTTTCTTT.

Worth noting for this clone: An end of the junction does not agree with germline; a read error may underlie this. V usage is TRBV30 and J usage is TRBJ1-3, with no clear D. Germline CDR1 reads GTSNPN; CDR2 reads SVGIG (reference sequence). The CDR3 spans 14 residues. The CDR3 is CAGSRGGSGNTIYF. DNA of the CDR3: TGTGCCGGGAGCCGGGGAGGCTCTGGAAACACCATATATTTT.

This sequence joins TRBV12-5 and TRBJ1-1; no definite D call. The CDR3 runs to 18 residues. Deletions cut 3 bases from V and 2 bases from J, with 22 bases between. The germline V gene has CDR1 LGHNT and CDR2 FRNRAP. In DNA, the CDR3 is TGTGCTAGTGGTTTCCTACTCTCGGACCAGAACATCAACACTGAAGCTTTCTTT. Amino acids: CASGFLLSDQNINTEAFF.